The rows below give T cell receptor beta chains drawn from one sample of a study of control samples from healthy donors and cancer patients. Some clones are missing from TCRdb's copy, which holds only in-frame ones; the method was immunoSEQ multiplex PCR. Of around 100,000 clones listed, around 90% are singletons. The sample was blood. The origin of the receptors is a human donor in good health. The donor label of this sample is uncertain. The CDR3 runs from the conserved cysteine through the conserved F or W. D genes are given only for firm matches. For some rows the clone size is stated as once, few or many, or as a class when expanded; others skip it.

clone_size	v_call	j_call	d_call	cdr3_nt	cdr3_aa
NA	TRBV2	TRBJ2-1	NA	TGTGCCAGCAGTGAGGGGGACCACAATGAGCAGTTCTTC	CASSEGDHNEQFF
NA	TRBV6-5	TRBJ1-5	NA	TGTGCCAGCAGCCTCAGGAGGGACGGATATCAGCCCCAGCATTTT	CASSLRRDGYQPQHF
NA	TRBV15	TRBJ2-5	TRBD1	TGTGCCACCAGCAGTCAGACAGGGTTCCAAGAGACCCAGTACTTC	CATSSQTGFQETQYF
NA	TRBV18	TRBJ2-3	NA	TGTGCCAGCTCACCTCCCAGCACAGATACGCAGTATTTT	CASSPPSTDTQYF
once	TRBV24-1	TRBJ2-3	NA	TGTGCCACCAGTGATCCCACAGGGTATGGCACAGATACGCAGTATTTT	CATSDPTGYGTDTQYF
NA	TRBV11-2	TRBJ1-2	NA	TGTGCCAGCAGCTTAGGAGGGGCTGGCTACACCTTC	CASSLGGAGYTF
NA	TRBV4-1	TRBJ1-5	TRBD1	TGCGCCAGCAGCTCTCAGTTGACAGGGGTAGATCAGCCCCAGCATTTT	CASSSQLTGVDQPQHF
NA	TRBV28	TRBJ1-1	NA	TGTGCCAGCAGCTGGGGGCAGTTCATACCTGAAGCTTTCTTT	CASSWGQFIPEAFF
NA	TRBV11-1	TRBJ1-6	NA	TGTGCCAGCAGCTTGGGTCAGGGTGGTTCACCCCTCCACTTT	CASSLGQGGSPLHF
once	TRBV11-3	TRBJ2-5	NA	TGTGCCAGCAGCAGTTATGGGGCGGGGGAGACCCAGTACTTC	CASSSYGAGETQYF
NA	TRBV9	TRBJ1-6	NA	TGTGCCAGCAGCGTAGACAGTGAATCACCCCTCCACTTT	CASSVDSESPLHF
NA	TRBV7-9	TRBJ1-1	TRBD1	TGTGCCAGCAGCTCGGGACAGGCTAACACTGAAGCTTTCTTT	CASSSGQANTEAFF
NA	TRBV12-3/TRBV12-4	TRBJ1-1	NA	TGTGCCAGCAGTTACTCAAGAAACACTGAAGCTTTCTTT	CASSYSRNTEAFF
NA	TRBV7-8	TRBJ1-6	NA	TGTGCCAGCAGCTTAGGTGGACAGCAGTCACCCCTCCACTTT	CASSLGGQQSPLHF
NA	TRBV7-3	TRBJ2-3	NA	TGTGCCAGCAGCCCATCTCCTCTAGATACGCAGTATTTT	CASSPSPLDTQYF
NA	TRBV6-1	TRBJ1-1	NA	TGTGCCAGCAGTGAATGGGGGCGAGGGACTGAAGCTTTCTTT	CASSEWGRGTEAFF
NA	TRBV5-1	TRBJ2-7	NA	TGCGCCAGCAGCTTGTCTGGCTGGACGAGCGAGCAGTACTTC	CASSLSGWTSEQYF
NA	TRBV6-2/TRBV6-3	TRBJ2-4	TRBD1	TGTGCCAGCAGTTACGGGACAGTTAGTTTAGCCAAAAACATTCAGTACTTC	CASSYGTVSLAKNIQYF
NA	TRBV27	TRBJ2-2	TRBD1	TGTGCCAGCAGTTACAGGGGGTATTCAGGGGAGCTGTTTTTT	CASSYRGYSGELFF
NA	TRBV4-3	TRBJ1-2	TRBD1	TGCGCCAGCAGCCAAGATAGACAGGGGGGCTATGGCTACACCTTC	CASSQDRQGGYGYTF
NA	TRBV11-2	TRBJ1-2	NA	TGTGCCAGCAGCCTAGCTACAGGGGGCTACACCTTC	CASSLATGGYTF
NA	TRBV2	TRBJ2-7	NA	TGTGCCAGCAGCCTCCGATCGGCAGGGGAGACCTACGAGCAGTACTTC	CASSLRSAGETYEQYF
NA	TRBV19	TRBJ2-1	TRBD2	TGTGCCAGTAGTCCCGGGACTAGAATCGATGAGCAGTTCTTC	CASSPGTRIDEQFF
NA	TRBV6-2/TRBV6-3	TRBJ2-1	NA	TGTGCCAGCAGTTATACGGAGTACAATGAGCAGTTCTTC	CASSYTEYNEQFF
once	TRBV12-5	TRBJ1-1	NA	TGTGCTAGTGGTTTGGTACTAGCGGGGAACACTGAAGCTTTCTTT	CASGLVLAGNTEAFF
NA	TRBV10-3	TRBJ1-3	NA	TGTGCCATCGAGGAGGCCTCTGGAAACACCATATATTTT	CAIEEASGNTIYF
NA	TRBV3-1/TRBV3-2	TRBJ1-5	NA	TGTGCCAGCAGCCAAGGAGTATCGGGAGGAGGGCCCCAGCATTTT	CASSQGVSGGGPQHF
NA	TRBV7-2	TRBJ1-2	NA	TGTGCCAGCAGCTTATGGGTAGAAGGTGGCTACACCTTC	CASSLWVEGGYTF
NA	TRBV3-1/TRBV3-2	TRBJ1-1	NA	TGTGCCAGCAGCCGTCGGGGGGGGTCTGAAGCTTTCTTT	CASSRRGGSEAFF
NA	TRBV15	TRBJ2-7	NA	TGTGCCACCCAGGGTGCCTACGAGCAGTACTTC	CATQGAYEQYF
NA	TRBV24-1	TRBJ1-1	TRBD1	TGTGCCACCACCCTCCGGGGACAGGGAACATATTCCGGTGAAGCTTTCTTT	CATTLRGQGTYSGEAFF
NA	TRBV5-6	TRBJ2-2	NA	TGTGCCAGCAGCGGGTTACAGATCACCGGGGAGCTGTTTTTT	CASSGLQITGELFF
NA	TRBV10-3	TRBJ2-7	TRBD1	TGTGCCATCAGTGAGAACAGGGGTCCCTACGAGCAGTACTTC	CAISENRGPYEQYF
NA	TRBV18	TRBJ2-1	TRBD1	TGTGCCAGCTCACCTAATTTGGGACAGGGAAATGAGCAGTTCTTC	CASSPNLGQGNEQFF
NA	TRBV19	TRBJ1-5	NA	TGTGCCAGTAGTCTGACCATTGACAGCCCCTATCAGCCCCAGCATTTT	CASSLTIDSPYQPQHF
once	TRBV11-2	TRBJ2-2	NA	TGTGCCAGCAGCTTAGAAAGGACTTCAACCGGGGAGCTGTTTTTT	CASSLERTSTGELFF
NA	TRBV14	TRBJ1-3	TRBD1	TGTGCCAGCAGCACAACAGGGGTTCGAAACACCATATATTTT	CASSTTGVRNTIYF
NA	TRBV19	TRBJ1-3	NA	TGTGCCAGTCACAACCGGACTGGGAACACCATATATTTT	CASHNRTGNTIYF
NA	TRBV30	TRBJ1-3	NA	TGTGCCTGGAGTGGGGTAATGGCTGGAAACACCATATATTTT	CAWSGVMAGNTIYF
NA	TRBV6-5	TRBJ1-2	NA	TGTGCCAGCAGTTACTCAGGAGGGTATGGCTACACCTTC	CASSYSGGYGYTF
NA	TRBV7-8	TRBJ2-3	TRBD1	TGTGCCAGCAGCCTTCACAGGGGGTTAATAGGGACAGATACGCAGTATTTT	CASSLHRGLIGTDTQYF
NA	TRBV4-1	TRBJ2-5	TRBD1	TGCGCCAGCAGCCAAGAACAGACAGGGGGCTGGGAGACCCAGTACTTC	CASSQEQTGGWETQYF
NA	TRBV9	TRBJ1-6	NA	TGTGCCAGCAGCGTAGAGGCGTTTAATTCACCCCTCCACTTT	CASSVEAFNSPLHF
NA	TRBV28	TRBJ2-5	NA	TGTGCCAGCAGTTTTTTCCGGGGAGAGACCCAGTACTTC	CASSFFRGETQYF
NA	TRBV30	TRBJ2-4	NA	TGTGCCTGGAGTCGTGACGGGGAGGCCAAAAACATTCAGTACTTC	CAWSRDGEAKNIQYF
NA	TRBV19	TRBJ2-2	TRBD2	TGTGCCAGTAGTAGTAGCGGGGCGAACACCGGGGAGCTGTTTTTT	CASSSSGANTGELFF
NA	TRBV27	TRBJ2-2	NA	TGTGCCAGCAGTCTAATCACCGGGGAGCTGTTTTTT	CASSLITGELFF
NA	TRBV19	TRBJ2-5	TRBD1	TGTGCCAGTAGTCACACAGGGGAAGAGACCCAGTACTTC	CASSHTGEETQYF
NA	TRBV19	TRBJ1-5	TRBD1	TGTGCCAGTAGTACAAAGGGACAGAGCAATCAGCCCCAGCATTTT	CASSTKGQSNQPQHF
NA	TRBV27	TRBJ2-5	NA	TGTGCCAGCAGTTTTGCCGAACCGGACAGAGAGGCCGTAGAGACCCAGTACTTC	CASSFAEPDREAVETQYF
NA	TRBV30	TRBJ1-6	NA	TGTGCCTGGAGATACAGGGAAAACTCCTATAATTCACCCCTCCACTTT	CAWRYRENSYNSPLHF
once	TRBV28	TRBJ1-1	TRBD1	TGTGCCAGCAGTGACCCGGGGACAGGGAGAGCTTTCTTT	CASSDPGTGRAFF
NA	TRBV9	TRBJ1-6	NA	TGTGCCAGCAGCGTAGTGGGGGAGATTAATTCACCCCTCCACTTT	CASSVVGEINSPLHF
once	TRBV6-5	TRBJ2-1	TRBD1	TGTGCCAGCAGTTACTGGGCGGGACAGGGAGGGAATGAGCAGTTCTTC	CASSYWAGQGGNEQFF
NA	TRBV9	TRBJ1-5	NA	TGTGCCAGCGGGGGACTCTCTCGTCGTGAGCCCCAGCATTTT	CASGGLSRREPQHF
NA	TRBV10-3	TRBJ1-4	NA	TGTGCCATCAGTCCTGACAGTCCCCTTGAAAAACTGTTTTTT	CAISPDSPLEKLFF
NA	TRBV18	TRBJ2-3	TRBD1	TGTGCCAGCTCCTTGGGACAGGGGCTGACTAGCACAGATACGCAGTATTTT	CASSLGQGLTSTDTQYF
NA	TRBV6-5	TRBJ1-2	NA	TGTGCCAGCAATGGCGCTGACGCGGGCTACACCTTC	CASNGADAGYTF
NA	TRBV19	TRBJ2-2	TRBD2	TGTGCCAGTAGTATGGCGGGACTAGGCACCGGGGAGCTGTTTTTT	CASSMAGLGTGELFF